This record looks at one T cell receptor beta chain sequence and its context. The target antigen is unknown. This sample was included in a study of OX40 agonist ivuxolimab in advanced cancers. At the level of the study: Of the patients, three showed partial responses, one with hepatocellular carcinoma and two with cutaneous melanoma.

Study conclusions and caveats: Both CD4+ and CD8+ T cell populations in blood had undergone clonal expansion by week 6 at 0.1 to 3.0 mg/kg. Also present in some nonresponders was a low level of normalized T-cell clonal expansion.

Sequenced by immunoSEQ multiplex PCR; TCRdb stores in-frame clones only, minus some. Of 35,000 to 45,000 clones listed, over 60% were seen once; the top ten hold 20% to 25%. The origin of this receptor is an adult with an advanced solid tumor such as melanoma, head and neck, liver or kidney cancer. Material: CD4+ or CD8+ T cells sorted from blood, obtained in a trial of the OX40 agonist ivuxolimab.

In DNA, the CDR3 is TGTGCCAGCAGCTTAAGTATTGGGGGGACAGGGGAGACCCAGTACTTC. Its translation: CASSLSIGGTGETQYF. The chain links TRBV11-2 to TRBJ2-5, with TRBD1 matching over 9 bases. The CDR3 has 16 amino acids. Germline V gives CDR1 SGHAT, CDR2 FQNNGV. Trimming took 2 bases from V and 5 from J; bases not matched to a gene: 9. The whole variable domain, remainder taken from reference TRBV11-2 and TRBJ2-5, is EAGVAQSPRYKIIEKRQSVAFWCNPISGHATLYWYQQILGQGPKLLIQFQNNGVVDDSQLPKDRFSAERLKGVDSTLKIQPAKLEDSAVYLCASSLSIGGTGETQYFGPGTRLLVL.